The present TCR beta chain was sequenced within a study of T cell changes during pregnancy in multiple sclerosis. The assay was immunoSEQ multiplex PCR, and TCRdb's table has in-frame clones only and misses some. The sample carries around 36,000 clones, roughly 90% recorded once. Germline values: CDR1 SNHLY, CDR2 FYNNEI. V lost 4 bases, J lost 0 bases, and 18 bases lay in between. The length of the CDR3 is 18 residues. The source material was CD8+ T cells from peripheral blood mononuclear cells, sampled before pregnancy. V and J are TRBV2 and TRBJ2-2; D is ambiguous. The sequence was obtained from a female donor with multiple sclerosis, enrolled in a pregnancy study. Here the CDR3 reads CASSVDEKVLSNTGELFF. CDR3 nucleotides: TGTGCCAGCAGTGTCGATGAGAAAGTCCTCTCGAACACCGGGGAGCTGTTTTTT. Drawing the rest from reference TRBV2 and TRBJ2-2, the complete variable domain is EPEVTQTPSHQVTQMGQEVILRCVPISNHLYFYWYRQILGQKVEFLVSFYNNEISEKSEIFDDQFSVERPDGSNFTLKIRSTKLEDSAMYFCASSVDEKVLSNTGELFFGEGSRLTVL.